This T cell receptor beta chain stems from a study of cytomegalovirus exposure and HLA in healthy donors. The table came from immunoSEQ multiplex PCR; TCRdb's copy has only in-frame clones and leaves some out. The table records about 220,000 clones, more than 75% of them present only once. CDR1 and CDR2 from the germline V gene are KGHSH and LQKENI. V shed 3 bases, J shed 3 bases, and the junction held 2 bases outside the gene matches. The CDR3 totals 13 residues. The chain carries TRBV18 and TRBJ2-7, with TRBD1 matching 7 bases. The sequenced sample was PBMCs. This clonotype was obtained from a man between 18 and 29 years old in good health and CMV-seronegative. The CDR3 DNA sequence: TGTGCCAGCTCACCGACAGGGCGCTACGAGCAGTACTTC. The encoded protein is CASSPTGRYEQYF.